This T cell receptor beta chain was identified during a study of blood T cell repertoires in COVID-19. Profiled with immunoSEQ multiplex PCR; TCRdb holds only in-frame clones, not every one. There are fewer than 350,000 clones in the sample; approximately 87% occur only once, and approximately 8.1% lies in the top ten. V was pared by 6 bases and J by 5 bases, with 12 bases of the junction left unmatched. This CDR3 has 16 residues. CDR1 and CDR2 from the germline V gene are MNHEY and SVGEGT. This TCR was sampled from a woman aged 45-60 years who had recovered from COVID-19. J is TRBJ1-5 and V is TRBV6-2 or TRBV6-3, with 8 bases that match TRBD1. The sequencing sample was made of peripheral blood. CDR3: CASSPQPTGADQPQHF. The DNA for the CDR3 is TGTGCCAGCAGCCCACAACCGACAGGGGCGGATCAGCCCCAGCATTTT.